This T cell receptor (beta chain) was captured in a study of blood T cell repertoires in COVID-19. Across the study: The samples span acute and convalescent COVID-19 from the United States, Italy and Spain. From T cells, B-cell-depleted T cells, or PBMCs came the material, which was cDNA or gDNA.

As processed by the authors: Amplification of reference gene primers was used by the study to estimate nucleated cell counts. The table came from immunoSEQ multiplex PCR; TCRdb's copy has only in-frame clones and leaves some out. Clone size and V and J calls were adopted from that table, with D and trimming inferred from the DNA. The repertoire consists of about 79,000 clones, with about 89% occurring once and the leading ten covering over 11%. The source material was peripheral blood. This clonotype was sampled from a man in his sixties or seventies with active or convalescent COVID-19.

CDR3 nucleotide sequence: TGTGCCAGCAGCTGGATTCTGGGACAGGGAAGGAATGAGCAGTTCTTC. As protein: CASSWILGQGRNEQFF. The chain carries TRBV5-6 and TRBJ2-1; 9 nucleotides align to TRBD1. The CDR3 is 16 residues long. With V trimmed by 3 bases and J by 7 bases, 11 bases remained unmatched. From germline, CDR1 is SGHDT and CDR2 YYEEEE.